This T cell receptor beta chain appears in the sequencing data of a study of tumor-infiltrating lymphocytes in oesophageal squamous cell carcinoma. This CDR3 contains 16 residues. After removal of 6 bases from V and 0 bases from J, the junction contained 6 bases not matched to a gene. Each CDR3 protein is one row after TCRdb ran MiXCR on the PCR reads. Counted here are around 12,000 distinct CDR3 sequences, less than 55% occurring once; the ten biggest clones make up roughly 27%. Sequencing was done on a sample of esophageal tumor tissue. The receptor was isolated from a female donor with esophageal squamous cell carcinoma. The chain links TRBV12-3 or TRBV12-4 to TRBJ2-2, with TRBD1 identical over 8 bases. The CDR3 is CASSLRGLSNTGELFF. The DNA of the CDR3 is TGTGCCAGCAGCCTCAGGGGGCTCTCGAACACCGGGGAGCTGTTTTTT.